This T cell receptor (beta chain) was profiled in a study of blood T cell repertoires in COVID-19. In the study overall: COVID-19 samples from acute and convalescent phases originated in the United States, Italy and Spain.

This table comes from immunoSEQ multiplex PCR, and its TCRdb copy is limited to in-frame clones, with some not included. The data hold around 40,000 clones, with about nine tenths observed a single time. This receptor was identified in a man aged 50 to 59 with active COVID-19. Sequenced sample: peripheral blood.

CDR3 nucleotide sequence: TGTGCCAGCAGCTCGGGAGGGACAGATACGCAGTATTTT. It yields the protein CASSSGGTDTQYF. The genes are TRBV12-3 or TRBV12-4 and TRBJ2-3; 8 nucleotides match TRBD2. This CDR3 comprises 13 residues. The trim removed 6 bases at V and 3 bases at J, leaving 2 bases unmatched.